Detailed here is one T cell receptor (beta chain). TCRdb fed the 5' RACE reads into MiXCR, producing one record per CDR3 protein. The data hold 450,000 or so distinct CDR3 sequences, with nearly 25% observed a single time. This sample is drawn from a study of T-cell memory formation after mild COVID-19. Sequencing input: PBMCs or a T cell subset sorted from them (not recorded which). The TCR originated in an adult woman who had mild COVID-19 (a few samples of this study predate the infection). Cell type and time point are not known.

The DNA of the CDR3 is TGCGCCAGCAGCTTGCCCAGCGATGGGACCGAGCAGTACTTC. Protein sequence: CASSLPSDGTEQYF. The rearrangement links TRBV5-1 to TRBJ2-7; possibly TRBD1 or TRBD2 for D (5 bases each). The germline V gene has CDR1 SGHRS and CDR2 YFSETQ. This CDR3 spans 14 amino acids. Trimming left V 1 base short and J 6 bases short, with 14 bases between. The full variable domain, in which reference TRBV5-1 and TRBJ2-7 provide the parts outside the CDR3, is KAGVTQTPRYLIKTRGQQVTLSCSPISGHRSVSWYQQTPGQGLQFLFEYFSETQRNKGNFPGRFSGRQFSNSRSEMNVSTLELGDSALYLCASSLPSDGTEQYFGPGTRLTVT.